What follows is one T cell receptor (beta chain) and its context. The data stem from a study of blood T cell repertoires in COVID-19. While infection was still active, Seattle patients were enrolled and then followed longitudinally. Repertoires were generated with immunoSEQ multiplex PCR, while TCRdb's copy carries only in-frame clones and drops some. The data hold over 250,000 clones, with 80% to 95% observed a single time. Germline lookup yields CDR1 ENHRY and CDR2 SYGVKD. The V end lost 4 bases, the J end lost 1 base, and 7 bases lay between the germline ends. This CDR3 spans 13 amino acids. The V gene is TRBV10-3, the J gene TRBJ2-5; D remains ambiguous. Sequencing used peripheral blood. The source is a person aged 18-35 years with COVID-19, enrolled during active disease. DNA of the CDR3: TGTGCCATCAGTGGACATTTCCAAGAGACCCAGTACTTC. Encoded protein: CAISGHFQETQYF.